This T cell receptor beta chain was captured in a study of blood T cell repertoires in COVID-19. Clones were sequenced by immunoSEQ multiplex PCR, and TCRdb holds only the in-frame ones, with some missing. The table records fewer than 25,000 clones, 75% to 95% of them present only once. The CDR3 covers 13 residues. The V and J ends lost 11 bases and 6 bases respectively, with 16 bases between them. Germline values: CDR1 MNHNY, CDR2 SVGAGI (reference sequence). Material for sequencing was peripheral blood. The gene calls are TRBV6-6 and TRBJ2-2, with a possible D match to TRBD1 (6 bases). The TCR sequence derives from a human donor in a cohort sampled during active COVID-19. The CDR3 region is CAWGAGVPGELFF. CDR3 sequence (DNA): TGTGCCTGGGGTGCAGGGGTACCCGGGGAGCTGTTTTTT.